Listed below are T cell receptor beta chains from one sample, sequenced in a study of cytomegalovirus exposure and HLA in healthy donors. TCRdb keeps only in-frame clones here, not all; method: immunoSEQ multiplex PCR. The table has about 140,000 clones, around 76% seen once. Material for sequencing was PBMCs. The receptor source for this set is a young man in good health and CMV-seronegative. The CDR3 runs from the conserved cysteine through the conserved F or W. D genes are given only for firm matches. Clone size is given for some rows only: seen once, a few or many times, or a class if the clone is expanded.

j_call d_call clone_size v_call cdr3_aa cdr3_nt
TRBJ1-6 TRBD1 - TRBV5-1 CASSAQGAQASPLHF TGCGCCAGCAGCGCACAGGGGGCGCAGGCCTCACCCCTCCACTTT
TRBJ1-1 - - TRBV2 CASSDLTVNTEAFF TGTGCCAGCAGTGACCTTACGGTGAACACTGAAGCTTTCTTT
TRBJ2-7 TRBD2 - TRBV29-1 CSVSGGGGEQYF TGCAGCGTTTCGGGTGGGGGGGGCGAGCAGTACTTC
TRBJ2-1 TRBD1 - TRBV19 CASTAGTGRNEQFF TGTGCCAGTACTGCCGGGACAGGGAGGAATGAGCAGTTCTTC
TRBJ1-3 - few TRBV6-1 CASSPGDSSGNTIYF TGTGCCAGCAGTCCAGGGGATAGCTCTGGAAACACCATATATTTT
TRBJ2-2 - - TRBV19 CASSTGNTGELFF TGTGCCAGTAGTACAGGGAACACCGGGGAGCTGTTTTTT
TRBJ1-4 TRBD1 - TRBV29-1 CSVDDRGSHEKLFF TGCAGCGTTGATGACAGGGGGTCACATGAAAAACTGTTTTTT
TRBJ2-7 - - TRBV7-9 CASSPTDRYEQYF TGTGCCAGCAGTCCGACAGATCGCTACGAGCAGTACTTC
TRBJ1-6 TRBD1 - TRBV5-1 CASSQDRGSLNSPLHF TGCGCCAGCAGCCAGGACAGGGGGAGCCTCAATTCACCCCTCCACTTT
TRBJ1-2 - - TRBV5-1 CASSLGAAVDGYTF TGCGCCAGCAGCTTGGGGGCAGCAGTAGATGGCTACACCTTC
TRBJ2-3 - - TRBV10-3 CAAGTVGTDTQYF TGTGCCGCGGGGACAGTTGGCACAGATACGCAGTATTTT
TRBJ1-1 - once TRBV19 CAAEGNTEAFF TGTGCCGCGGAGGGTAACACTGAAGCTTTCTTT
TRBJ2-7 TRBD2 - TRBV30 CAWKGTRGYEQYF TGTGCCTGGAAAGGGACTAGGGGTTACGAGCAGTACTTC
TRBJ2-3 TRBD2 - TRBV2 CASGLAGTDTQYF TGTGCCAGTGGACTAGCGGGCACAGATACGCAGTATTTT
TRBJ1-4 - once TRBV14 CASSQGGGFSRPNEKLFF TGTGCCAGCAGCCAAGGCGGGGGATTTAGCAGACCTAATGAAAAACTGTTTTTT
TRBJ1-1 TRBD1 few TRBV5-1 CASSLVPRGQGYTEAFF TGCGCCAGCAGCTTGGTTCCCCGGGGACAGGGGTACACTGAAGCTTTCTTT
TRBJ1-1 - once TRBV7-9 CASSLEARGTEAFF TGTGCCAGCAGCTTAGAAGCCCGTGGCACTGAAGCTTTCTTT
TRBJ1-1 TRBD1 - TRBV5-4 CASSWDRGHTEAFF TGTGCCAGCAGCTGGGACAGGGGGCACACTGAAGCTTTCTTT
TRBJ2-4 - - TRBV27 CASSYLLPQEGNIQYF TGTGCCAGCAGCTACCTTCTGCCCCAGGAGGGGAACATTCAGTACTTC
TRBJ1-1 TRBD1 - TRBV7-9 CASSVPGQYTEAFF TGTGCCAGCAGCGTACCGGGACAGTACACTGAAGCTTTCTTT
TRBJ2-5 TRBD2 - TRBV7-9 CASSSTGLAGNQETQYF TGTGCCAGCAGCTCTACCGGGCTAGCGGGGAATCAAGAGACCCAGTACTTC
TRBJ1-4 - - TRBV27 CASSLGPWEKLFF TGTGCCAGCAGTTTAGGCCCTTGGGAAAAACTGTTTTTT
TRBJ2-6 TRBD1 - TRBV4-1 CASSQGQAVANVLTF TGCGCCAGCAGCCAGGGACAGGCAGTAGCCAACGTCCTGACTTTC
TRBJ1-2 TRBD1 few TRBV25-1 CASAGQGARGYTF TGTGCCAGCGCGGGACAGGGGGCAAGGGGCTACACCTTC
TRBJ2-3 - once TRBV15 CATSGGLTGAGTDTQYF TGTGCCACCAGCGGGGGGCTAACAGGGGCAGGGACAGATACGCAGTATTTT
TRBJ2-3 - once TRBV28 CASSPPEATDTQYF TGTGCCAGCAGCCCCCCAGAGGCGACAGATACGCAGTATTTT
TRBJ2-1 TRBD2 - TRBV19 CASSIVLAGGDYNEQFF TGTGCCAGTAGTATAGTTCTAGCGGGGGGGGACTACAATGAGCAGTTCTTC
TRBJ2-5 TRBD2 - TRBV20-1 CVAGSRETQYF TGCGTAGCGGGTAGTAGGGAGACCCAGTACTTC
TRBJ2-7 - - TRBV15 CATSTQSGHPLF TGTGCCACCAGCACCCAGTCGGGACACCCCCTCTTC
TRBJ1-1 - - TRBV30 CAWSDAGATTEAFF TGTGCCTGGAGTGACGCGGGGGCGACCACTGAAGCTTTCTTT
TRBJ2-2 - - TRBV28 CASSPRGDTGELFF TGTGCCAGCAGCCCCAGGGGGGACACCGGGGAGCTGTTTTTT
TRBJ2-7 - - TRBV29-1 CSAETTGLYEQYF TGCAGCGCCGAGACGACAGGACTGTACGAGCAGTACTTC
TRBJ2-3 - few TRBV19 CASRRQDTSTDTQYF TGTGCCAGCCGACGACAGGATACTAGCACAGATACGCAGTATTTT
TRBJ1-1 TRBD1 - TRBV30 CAWSRDRGFEAFF TGTGCCTGGAGCCGCGACAGGGGGTTTGAAGCTTTCTTT
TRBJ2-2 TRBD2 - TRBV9 CASSVQRERNTGELFF TGTGCCAGCAGCGTTCAGCGGGAAAGGAACACCGGGGAGCTGTTTTTT
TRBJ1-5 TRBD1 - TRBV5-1 CASSRSTGVGQPQHF TGCGCCAGCAGCCGATCTACAGGGGTGGGTCAGCCCCAGCATTTT
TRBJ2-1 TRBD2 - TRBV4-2 CASSQEAGVVNEQFF TGTGCCAGCAGCCAAGAAGCGGGGGTGGTCAATGAGCAGTTCTTC
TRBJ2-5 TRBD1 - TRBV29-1 CSAVGQGGETQYF TGCAGCGCCGTGGGACAGGGAGGCGAGACCCAGTACTTC
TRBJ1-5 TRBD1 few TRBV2 CASSYRGQRNSNQPQHF TGTGCCAGCAGTTACAGGGGACAGAGAAATAGCAATCAGCCCCAGCATTTT
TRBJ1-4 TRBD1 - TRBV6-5 CASSYSGTGREKLFF TGTGCCAGCAGTTACTCCGGGACAGGGAGGGAAAAACTGTTTTTT
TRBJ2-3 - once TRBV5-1 CASSFEGGTDTQYF TGCGCCAGCAGCTTCGAGGGTGGTACAGATACGCAGTATTTT
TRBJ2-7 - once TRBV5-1 CASRGGTFVYEQYF TGCGCCAGCCGTGGGGGGACCTTCGTCTACGAGCAGTACTTC
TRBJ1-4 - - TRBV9 CASSVGTAVNEKLFF TGTGCCAGCAGCGTAGGAACAGCCGTTAATGAAAAACTGTTTTTT
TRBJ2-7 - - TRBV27 CASSLSATVYEQYF TGTGCCAGCAGTTTATCGGCGACAGTTTACGAGCAGTACTTC